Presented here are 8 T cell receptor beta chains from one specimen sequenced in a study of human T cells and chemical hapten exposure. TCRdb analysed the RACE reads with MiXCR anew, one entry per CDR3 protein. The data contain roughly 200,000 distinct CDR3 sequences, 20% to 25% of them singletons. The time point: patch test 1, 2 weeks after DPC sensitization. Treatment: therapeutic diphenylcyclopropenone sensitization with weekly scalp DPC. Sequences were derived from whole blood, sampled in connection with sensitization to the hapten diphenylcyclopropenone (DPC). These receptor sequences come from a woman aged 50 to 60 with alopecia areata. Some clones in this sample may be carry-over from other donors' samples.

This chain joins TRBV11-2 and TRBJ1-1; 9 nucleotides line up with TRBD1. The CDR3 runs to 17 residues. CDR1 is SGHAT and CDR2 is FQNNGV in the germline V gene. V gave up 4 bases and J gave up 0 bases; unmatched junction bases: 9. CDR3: CASSSRSGTGLNTEAFF. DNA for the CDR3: TGTGCCAGCAGCTCAAGATCCGGGACAGGGTTGAACACTGAAGCTTTCTTT.

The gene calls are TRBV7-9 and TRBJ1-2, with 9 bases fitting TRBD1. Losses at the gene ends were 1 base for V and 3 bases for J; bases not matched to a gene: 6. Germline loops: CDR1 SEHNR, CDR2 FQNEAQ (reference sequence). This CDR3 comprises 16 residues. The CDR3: CASSLETGGQHYGYTF. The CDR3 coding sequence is TGTGCCAGCAGCTTAGAGACAGGGGGTCAGCACTATGGCTACACCTTC.

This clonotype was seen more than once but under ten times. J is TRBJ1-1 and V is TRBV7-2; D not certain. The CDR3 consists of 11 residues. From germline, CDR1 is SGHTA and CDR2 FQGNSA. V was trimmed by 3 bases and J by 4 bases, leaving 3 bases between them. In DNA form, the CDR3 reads TGTGCCAGCAGCTTTTTCACTGAAGCTTTCTTT. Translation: CASSFFTEAFF.

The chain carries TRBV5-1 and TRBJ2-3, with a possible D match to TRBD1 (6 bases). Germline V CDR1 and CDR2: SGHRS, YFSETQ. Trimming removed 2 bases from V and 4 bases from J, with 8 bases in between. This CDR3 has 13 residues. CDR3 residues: CASSFAGADTQYF. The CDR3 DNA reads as TGCGCCAGCAGCTTCGCAGGGGCAGATACGCAGTATTTT.

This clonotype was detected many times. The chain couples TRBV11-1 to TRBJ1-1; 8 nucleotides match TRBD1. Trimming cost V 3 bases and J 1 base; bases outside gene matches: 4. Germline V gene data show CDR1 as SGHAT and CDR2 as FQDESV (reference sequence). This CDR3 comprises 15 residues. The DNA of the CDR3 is TGTGCCAGCAGCTTCGGACAGGGCGGGAACACTGAAGCTTTCTTT. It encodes CASSFGQGGNTEAFF.

In DNA, the CDR3 is TGTGCCAGCAGCCCGCCAGACAAAGCCTACGAGCAGTACTTC. This sequence encodes CASSPPDKAYEQYF. The chain joins TRBV11-3 to TRBJ2-7; D remains unclear. The CDR3 is 14 amino acids. CDR1 is SGHNT, CDR2 YENEEA, per germline. The ends were cut back, 5 bases at V and 2 bases at J, with 13 bases in the middle.

CDR3 amino acids: CASSSAPTMGRNLTF. CDR3 DNA: TGTGCCAGCAGCTCCGCGCCTACGATGGGACGGAACCTGACTTTC. The V gene is TRBV7-2, the J gene TRBJ2-6, with D perhaps assigned TRBD1 or TRBD2 (5 bases each). CDR1 SGHTA and CDR2 FQGNSA come from the germline V gene. V was trimmed by 4 bases and J by 15 bases, leaving 22 bases between them. This CDR3 has 15 amino acids.

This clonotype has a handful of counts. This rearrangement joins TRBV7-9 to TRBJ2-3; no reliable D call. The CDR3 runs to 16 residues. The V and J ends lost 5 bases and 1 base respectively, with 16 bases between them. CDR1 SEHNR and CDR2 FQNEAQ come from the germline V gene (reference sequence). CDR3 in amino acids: CASSLNLGGRTDTQYF. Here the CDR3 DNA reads TGTGCCAGCAGCCTCAACCTAGGTGGCCGCACAGATACGCAGTATTTT.